A selection of T cell receptor beta chains follows, all from one sample in a study of blood T cell repertoires in COVID-19. Measured with immunoSEQ multiplex PCR; TCRdb has only the in-frame clones, and not every one. Among about 350,000 clones listed, around 90% were seen once. The sample consisted of peripheral blood. These receptors all come from a woman in her sixties with COVID-19, enrolled during active disease. Each CDR3 is given with its conserved first and last residue. The order of the fields is D gene, J gene, CDR3 length, clone size, V gene, CDR3 DNA, CDR3 protein. The D gene is left open where the match is weak. Size is omitted from some rows. Given values are once, few, many or a class for expanded clones.

>-|TRBJ1-1|12|-|TRBV11-2
TGTGCCAGCAGTTCGACAGTGACTGAAGCTTTCTTT
CASSSTVTEAFF
>TRBD1|TRBJ1-5|15|-|TRBV5-6
TGTGCCAGCAGCCAGGGACAGGGAAGATATCAGCCCCAGCATTTT
CASSQGQGRYQPQHF
>TRBD1|TRBJ1-4|18|-|TRBV7-9
TGTGCCAGCAGCACCCCCGGGACAGGGGCCTCCCGTCTCGAAAAACTGTTTTTT
CASSTPGTGASRLEKLFF
>TRBD1|TRBJ2-2|14|-|TRBV5-4
TGTGCCAGCAGCTGGGACAGGGGAACCGGGGAGCTGTTTTTT
CASSWDRGTGELFF
>-|TRBJ1-2|13|-|TRBV18
TGTGCCAGCTCACGGGATTTAGCGGAAGGCTACACCTTC
CASSRDLAEGYTF
>-|TRBJ2-7|14|-|TRBV19
TGTGCCAGTAGTATTCAGGACAGCTTCTACGAGCAGTACTTC
CASSIQDSFYEQYF
>-|TRBJ1-4|15|once|TRBV25-1
TGTGCCAGCAGTGAATTTGGGCAGGGTAATGAAAAACTGTTTTTT
CASSEFGQGNEKLFF
>-|TRBJ1-2|11|-|TRBV19
TGTGCCAGTAGTATCGGTTCCGGCTACACCTTC
CASSIGSGYTF
>-|TRBJ1-1|15|once|TRBV18
TGTGCCAGCTCACCAAAGACGGGATGGGACACTGAAGCTTTCTTT
CASSPKTGWDTEAFF
>TRBD1|TRBJ1-2|15|-|TRBV5-8
TGTGCCAGCAGCTTGGGGGACAGGGAACACTATGGCTACACCTTC
CASSLGDREHYGYTF